The 10 T cell receptor beta chains below were found in one sample sequenced in a study of CD8+ T cells in alopecia areata. As the sequencing template, cDNA was produced by extracting RNA and reverse transcribing it. Method: immunoSEQ multiplex PCR; TCRdb's copy keeps in-frame clones and lacks some. The record shows around 100,000 clones for this sample, with no singletons present. The sequenced sample was lesional skin. The receptors stem from a C3H/HeJ mouse with alopecia areata. MHC haplotype here: H2-k.

This clone has just a few counts. The germline and genes are mouse ones. The CDR3 is cut off 4 residues early in the read; its end comes from the germline J gene. The chain has TRBV13-1 and TRBJ2-7, with TRBD2 matching over 10 bases. The ends lost 0 bases at V and 0 bases at J; junction bases unmatched: 3. Germline lookup yields CDR1 NSHNY and CDR2 SYGAGN. The CDR3 is 16 residues long. The CDR3 loop is CASSDDWGGSSYEQYF. The CDR3 DNA, read in part, is TGTGCCAGCAGTGATGACTGGGGGGGAAGCTCCTAT.

This clone was picked up a small number of times. The genes are named according to mouse. The CDR3 goes on 4 residues after the read ends, and that part is filled in from the germline J gene. The rearrangement joins TRBV13-3 to TRBJ2-7, with D perhaps matching TRBD1 (6 bases). From germline, CDR1 is NNHDY and CDR2 SYVADS. The CDR3 has 13 residues. V was cut by 6 bases and J by 1 base, with 11 bases left in between. This CDR3 reads CASKGTKSYEQYF. CDR3 DNA, as far as it was read: TGTGCCAGCAAGGGGACAAAATCCTAT.

As to this clone: Germline and genes here are mouse. The CDR3 end is not reached by the read, which stops 4 residues before it; the germline J gene fills it in. V and J are TRBV13-1 and TRBJ1-1, with 8 bases fitting TRBD1. Germline lookup yields CDR1 NSHNY and CDR2 SYGAGN. V trimming: 2 bases; J trimming: 0 bases; junction bases outside the gene matches: 6. This CDR3 spans 16 amino acids. Incomplete CDR3 DNA: TGTGCCAGCAGTGAGAGGACAGGGAGCGCAAACACA. This encodes CASSERTGSANT. The complete CDR3 reads CASSERTGSANTEVFF.

Points on this clone: Gene names denote mouse genes. With the read ending 4 residues before the CDR3 end, the germline J gene is used to fill in that end. V and J are TRBV17 and TRBJ2-1; D is perhaps TRBD2 (7 bases). This CDR3 has 15 amino acids. CDR1 and CDR2 (germline): MNHDT, YYDKIL. Trimming cost V 6 bases and J 0 bases, with 12 bases left between them. The DNA read from the CDR3 is TGTGCTAGCAGAGCTGGGGGCCTTAACTATGCT. It is translated as CASRAGGLNYA. In full, the CDR3 reads CASRAGGLNYAEQFF.

This clone was counted a few times. The gene names here belong to mouse. Sequencing ends 4 residues short of the CDR3 end; the germline J gene provides the rest. The chain employs TRBV13-3 and TRBJ2-2, with 10 bases matching TRBD1. Trimming cost V 5 bases and J 4 bases; bases outside gene matches: 5. CDR1 and CDR2 (germline): NNHDY, SYVADS. The CDR3 extends over 15 amino acids. CDR3 DNA, as far as it was read: TGTGCCAGCAGCCTCCGGACAGGGGGCACCGGG. This encodes CASSLRTGGTG. The entire CDR3 is CASSLRTGGTGQLYF. Full variable domain (remainder filled in from reference TRBV13-3 and TRBJ2-2): EAAVTQSPRSKVAVTGGKVTLSCHQTNNHDYMYWYRQDTGHGLRLIHYSYVADSTEKGDIPDGYKASRPSQENFSLILELASLSQTAVYFCASSLRTGGTGQLYFGEGSKLTVL.

This clone showed up just a few times. Gene and germline names: mouse. From the germline J gene comes the end of the CDR3, since the read stops 4 residues before it. This chain uses TRBV13-3 with TRBJ1-2; D perhaps matches TRBD1 (5 bases). Germline CDR1 NNHDY, CDR2 SYVADS. The CDR3 covers 15 residues. V was cut by 0 bases and J by 0 bases, with 9 bases left in between. This CDR3 is CASSDADTTNSDYTF. The part of the CDR3 DNA that was read is TGTGCCAGCAGTGATGCGGACACCACAAACTCC.

About this clone itself: Genes and germline are mouse. Read sequence stops 4 residues before the CDR3 end, and the germline J gene provides the missing end. The V and J genes are TRBV13-3 and TRBJ2-3; 9 bases map to TRBD2. Trimming at V came to 4 bases and at J to 0 bases, leaving 6 bases not matched to a gene. The CDR3 consists of 16 residues. Germline values: CDR1 NNHDY, CDR2 SYVADS. The sequenced CDR3 bases are TGTGCCAGCAGTCCAGACTGGGGGATTAGTGCAGAA. Amino acid sequence: CASSPDWGISAE. The whole CDR3 region reads CASSPDWGISAETLYF.

This clone was seen only a few times. The gene names given are mouse names. Read data end 4 residues before the CDR3 end; the end is taken from the germline J gene. The J gene is TRBJ1-4, the V gene TRBV17, with a tentative D call TRBD1 (5 bases). V lost 0 bases, J lost 1 base, and 6 bases lay in between. Germline CDR1 MNHDT, CDR2 YYDKIL. This CDR3 comprises 15 residues. CDR3 protein: CASSRDQGSNERLFF. Incomplete CDR3 DNA: TGTGCTAGCAGTAGAGATCAGGGTTCCAACGAA. Based on the CDR3 plus reference TRBV17 and TRBJ1-4, the full variable domain is DTTVKQNPRYKLARVGKPVNLICSQTMNHDTMYWYQKKPNQAPKLLLFYYDKILNREADTFEKFQSSRPNNSFCSLYIGSAGLEYSAMYLCASSRDQGSNERLFFGHGTKLSVL.

This clone was seen repeatedly, ten times or more. Translating the DNA gives a protein that differs from the TCRdb entry at residue 12; the protein shown here is that DNA translation. The gene symbols are mouse symbols. The read ends 3 residues before the CDR3 terminus; that terminus is restored from the germline J gene. The chain employs TRBV13-3 and TRBJ1-6; D gene unclear. TRBJ1-6 is an ORF, and what it does is uncertain. V dropped 3 bases and J dropped 4 bases, with 11 bases sitting between them. The V gene's germline CDR1 is NNHDY and CDR2 SYVADS. This CDR3 is 15 amino acids long. CDR3 loop: CASSGTEKYNSPLYF. The sequenced part of the CDR3 DNA is TGTGCCAGCAGTGGTACAGAAAAATATAATTCGCCC.

This clone was counted a few times. Gene names and germline match the mouse. Read sequence stops 4 residues before the CDR3 end, and the germline J gene provides the missing end. This rearrangement joins TRBV17 to TRBJ2-1, with 13 bases matching TRBD2. Germline V gene lookup returns CDR1 MNHDT and CDR2 YYDKIL. With V trimmed by 6 bases and J by 5 bases, 4 bases remained unmatched. This CDR3 is built from 15 residues. The CDR3 region is CASSPGTGGDAEQFF. Partial CDR3 DNA: TGTGCTAGCAGCCCGGGGACTGGGGGGGATGCT.